The 24 T cell receptor beta chains below come from one sample, sequenced in a study of cytomegalovirus exposure and HLA in healthy donors. The PCR employed 60 Vbeta primers together with 13 Jbeta primers. Assay used: immunoSEQ multiplex PCR; TCRdb lists only in-frame clones, some missing. The repertoire holds 99,000 or so clones, with 83% as singletons. Sequencing was done on a sample of PBMCs. Every receptor here comes from a man aged 18 to 30 in good health and CMV-seronegative.

The rearrangement uses TRBV7-9 and TRBJ1-2; tentatively, D is TRBD1 (6 bases). V lost 4 bases and J lost 1, with 16 bases in between. Germline-derived CDR1 and CDR2 are SEHNR and FQNEAQ (reference sequence). This CDR3 comprises 16 residues. CDR3 coding DNA: TGTGCCAGCAGCTCTCTACGCGGACAGTTTAACTATGGCTACACCTTC. This sequence encodes CASSSLRGQFNYGYTF.

The rearrangement links TRBV7-3 to TRBJ2-1; TRBD1 is a possible D gene (7 bases). Trimming stripped 5 bases from V and 6 bases from J, with 14 bases between. Germline values: CDR1 SGHTA, CDR2 FQGTGA. The CDR3 loop spans 14 amino acids. The CDR3 sequence is CASSLRQGGNEQFF. The CDR3 DNA is TGTGCCAGCAGCCTAAGACAGGGAGGCAATGAGCAGTTCTTC.

This chain connects TRBV27 to TRBJ2-3; TRBD2 aligns across 11 bases. Germline V gives CDR1 MNHEY, CDR2 SMNVEV (reference sequence). The V gene end was trimmed by 1 base and the J gene end by 5 bases; junction bases not matched to a gene: 8. The CDR3 spans 17 residues. The CDR3 region is CASSLLSLAGVGDTQYF. The DNA of the CDR3 is TGTGCCAGCAGTTTATTGTCACTAGCGGGAGTGGGAGATACGCAGTATTTT.

As to this clone: At the DNA level, this CDR3 is encoded by other sequences in the same sample as well. The chain links TRBV5-1 to TRBJ1-1; TRBD1 matches 9 bases. With V trimmed by 4 bases and J by 8 bases, 6 bases remained unmatched. The CDR3 consists of 13 residues. Germline assignment: CDR1 SGHRS and CDR2 YFSETQ. In DNA form, the CDR3 reads TGCGCCAGCAGCGGGACAGGGAGAATCGAAGCTTTCTTT. Protein product: CASSGTGRIEAFF.

This clone showed up just a few times. This rearrangement joins TRBV7-7 to TRBJ2-7, with 9 bases that match TRBD1. There are 15 residues in the CDR3. CDR1 SSHAT and CDR2 FNYEAQ come from the germline V gene (reference sequence). Germline trimming cut 4 bases from V and 0 bases from J; bases unmatched to any gene: 4. The CDR3 coding sequence is TGTGCCAGCAGCTACGGACAGGGGAGCTCCTACGAGCAGTACTTC. Amino acids: CASSYGQGSSYEQYF.

The rearrangement uses TRBV5-1 and TRBJ1-2; D is unresolved. V was trimmed by 9 bases and J by 6 bases, leaving 12 bases between them. The CDR3 consists of 11 residues. Germline V gene data show CDR1 as SGHRS and CDR2 as YFSETQ. The CDR3 DNA reads TGCGCCACCCCTTCGGGTGATGGCTACACCTTC. Residues: CATPSGDGYTF.

This clone has just one count. V is TRBV28 and J is TRBJ2-2; TRBD2 aligns across 8 bases. Germline V CDR1 and CDR2: MDHEN, SYDVKM. V shed 10 bases and J 4 bases; nucleotides not matched to a gene: 11. The CDR3 is 15 amino acids. CDR3 amino acids: CATEPGGGITGELFF. CDR3 coding DNA: TGTGCCACCGAACCCGGGGGGGGAATCACCGGGGAGCTGTTTTTT. The whole variable domain, filled in from reference TRBV28 and TRBJ2-2, reads DVKVTQSSRYLVKRTGEKVFLECVQDMDHENMFWYRQDPGLGLRLIYFSYDVKMKEKGDIPEGYSVSREKKERFSLILESASTNQTSMYLCATEPGGGITGELFFGEGSRLTVL.

This sequence joins TRBV6-6 and TRBJ1-1; D uncertain. Germline CDR1 reads MNHNY; CDR2 reads SVGAGI (reference sequence). Trimming stripped 4 bases from V and 1 base from J, with 4 bases between. This CDR3 is built from 12 residues. CDR3 loop: CASSSRNTEAFF. CDR3 coding DNA: TGTGCCAGCAGTTCTAGGAACACTGAAGCTTTCTTT.

This chain uses TRBV9 with TRBJ2-2, with TRBD2 matching 12 bases. This CDR3 has 15 residues. Germline CDR1 SGDLS, CDR2 YYNGEE. V trimming: 4 bases; J trimming: 6 bases; junction bases outside the gene matches: 4. The CDR3 bases are TGTGCCAGCAGCCCGGGACTAGCGGGCCCCGGGGAGCTGTTTTTT. Translated, it gives CASSPGLAGPGELFF.

The chain links TRBV7-2 to TRBJ1-1; D remains unclear. Trimming pared 5 bases from V and 10 bases from J, leaving 8 bases between. Germline V gives CDR1 SGHTA, CDR2 FQGNSA. The CDR3 runs 10 residues. CDR3 sequence (DNA): TGTGCCAGCAGCCCCCCCTTAGCTTTCTTT. This translates into CASSPPLAFF.

This chain uses TRBV30 with TRBJ2-5; 10 bases fit TRBD2. Germline CDR1 reads GTSNPN; CDR2 reads SVGIG (reference sequence). V dropped 5 bases and J dropped 4; count of bases not matched to a gene: 4. The CDR3 runs 13 residues. CDR3 loop: CAWQTSGIETQYF. The CDR3 bases are TGTGCCTGGCAAACTAGCGGGATAGAGACCCAGTACTTC.

This chain uses TRBV19 with TRBJ2-7; possibly TRBD1 for D (6 bases). The CDR3 contains 13 residues. V was trimmed by 2 bases and J by 6 bases, leaving 11 bases between them. Germline V CDR1 and CDR2: LNHDA, SQIVND (reference sequence). The CDR3 loop is CASSIRGGSEQYF. The CDR3 DNA reads as TGTGCCAGTAGTATACGAGGGGGAAGCGAGCAGTACTTC.

The rearrangement uses TRBV29-1 and TRBJ1-4; D is perhaps TRBD1 (6 bases). The CDR3 has 13 residues. The V end was cut by 6 bases, the J end by 8 bases, with 16 bases between. Looked up from germline, CDR1 is SQVTM and CDR2 is ANQGSEA. The CDR3 loop reads CSVVQGRREKLFF. As DNA, the CDR3 is TGCAGCGTAGTACAGGGTAGGAGGGAAAAACTGTTTTTT.

The chain is built from TRBV10-3 and TRBJ2-1; 11 nucleotides agree with TRBD2. CDR3 length equals 14 residues. The germline V gene has CDR1 ENHRY and CDR2 SYGVKD. V lost 7 bases to trimming and J lost 9 bases; unmatched junction nucleotides: 8. The CDR3 DNA follows: TGTGCCATCAACCCGGGACTAGCGGTGGGTGAGCAGTTCTTC. The encoded protein is CAINPGLAVGEQFF.

The chain employs TRBV28 and TRBJ2-5; no clear D gene. The CDR3 loop spans 13 amino acids. The germline V gene has CDR1 MDHEN and CDR2 SYDVKM. V was pared by 11 bases and J by 3 bases, with 16 bases between. CDR3 sequence reads: CAALGENKETQYF. The DNA of the CDR3 is TGTGCCGCCCTTGGAGAGAACAAAGAGACCCAGTACTTC.

The chain has TRBV2 and TRBJ2-2; TRBD2 agrees at 7 bases. The CDR3 is made up of 15 amino acids. V lost 6 bases and J lost 1; bases outside the gene matches: 5. The germline CDR1 and CDR2 sequences are SNHLY and FYNNEI. CDR3 protein: CASRATSMNTGELFF. CDR3 nucleotides: TGTGCCAGCAGGGCGACTAGCATGAACACCGGGGAGCTGTTTTTT.

The chain joins TRBV10-3 to TRBJ2-5; D remains ambiguous. The CDR3 is 14 residues long. The V end was cut by 0 bases, the J end by 1 base, with 6 bases between. Germline V gene data show CDR1 as ENHRY and CDR2 as SYGVKD. The CDR3 coding sequence is TGTGCCATCAGTGAGTCGGCAGGCCAAGAGACCCAGTACTTC. Translated: CAISESAGQETQYF.

This sequence joins TRBV2 and TRBJ2-2; 7 positions agree with TRBD1. Germline V gives CDR1 SNHLY, CDR2 FYNNEI. Trimming removed 9 bases from V and 1 base from J; junction bases left unmatched: 2. CDR3 length: 13 residues. DNA of the CDR3: TGTGCCAGTTGGACAGGGAACACCGGGGAGCTGTTTTTT. This encodes CASWTGNTGELFF. Complete variable domain (other parts from reference TRBV2 and TRBJ2-2): EPEVTQTPSHQVTQMGQEVILRCVPISNHLYFYWYRQILGQKVEFLVSFYNNEISEKSEIFDDQFSVERPDGSNFTLKIRSTKLEDSAMYFCASWTGNTGELFFGEGSRLTVL.

The chain has TRBV19 and TRBJ2-2; 10 bases agree with TRBD2. The CDR3 consists of 18 residues. Germline V gene data show CDR1 as LNHDA and CDR2 as SQIVND (reference sequence). Losses at the gene ends were 6 bases for V and 4 bases for J; bases not matched to a gene: 14. The CDR3 region is CASSYLSGRARSTGELFF. The DNA of the CDR3 is TGTGCCAGTAGCTATCTAAGCGGGAGGGCCCGTAGCACCGGGGAGCTGTTTTTT.

The gene calls are TRBV18 and TRBJ2-7; 8 nucleotides agree with TRBD2. CDR1 KGHSH and CDR2 LQKENI come from the germline V gene. J gave up 2 bases and V 3 bases, and 9 bases lay outside the gene matches. The CDR3 extends over 16 amino acids. CDR3 nucleotides: TGTGCCAGCTCACCCCGGGGAAGGCGGGAGGCCTACGAGCAGTACTTC. Residues: CASSPRGRREAYEQYF.

The V call is TRBV19, the J call TRBJ2-7; 12 bases map to TRBD2. The CDR3 sequence is 17 residues long. CDR1 and CDR2 (germline): LNHDA, SQIVND (reference sequence). V shed 5 bases, J shed 4 bases, and the junction held 12 bases outside the gene matches. CDR3 region: CASSADSSGRAGYEQYF. The CDR3 DNA reads TGTGCCAGTAGTGCTGATTCTAGCGGGAGGGCCGGGTACGAGCAGTACTTC.

V usage is TRBV7-8 and J usage is TRBJ1-1; D remains unclear. Trimming pared 1 base from V and 2 bases from J, leaving 8 bases between. This CDR3 has 14 residues. Germline V gives CDR1 SGHVS, CDR2 FQNEAQ. The CDR3 spells CASSLEAGNTEAFF. DNA of the CDR3: TGTGCCAGCAGCTTAGAGGCGGGAAACACTGAAGCTTTCTTT.

The V call is TRBV28, the J call TRBJ1-5; possible D gene TRBD1, 5 bases. This CDR3 contains 14 residues. Trimming removed 4 bases from V and 6 bases from J, with 13 bases in between. CDR1 MDHEN and CDR2 SYDVKM come from the germline V gene. The CDR3 DNA reads as TGTGCCAGCAGTTCCGACACGGGGGGTCAGCCCCAGCATTTT. Translating it yields CASSSDTGGQPQHF. Full variable domain (missing parts from reference TRBV28 and TRBJ1-5): DVKVTQSSRYLVKRTGEKVFLECVQDMDHENMFWYRQDPGLGLRLIYFSYDVKMKEKGDIPEGYSVSREKKERFSLILESASTNQTSMYLCASSSDTGGQPQHFGDGTRLSIL.

CDR3 region: CASSPTSGGLFEQYF. CDR3 bases: TGTGCCAGCAGCCCGACTAGCGGAGGTCTTTTTGAGCAGTACTTC. The rearrangement joins TRBV7-2 to TRBJ2-7; 9 bases line up with TRBD2. V lost 5 bases to trimming and J lost 7 bases; unmatched junction nucleotides: 12. CDR3 length: 15 residues. The germline V gene has CDR1 SGHTA and CDR2 FQGNSA.